This entry lists 27 T cell receptor beta chains sequenced from one sample in a study of post-analysis software for immune sequencing data (dated by TCRdb to 2014 to 2015). Summary of the overall study and its limitations: Four or five TRBV segments, including TRBV5-6, TRBV5-1 and TRBV20-1, were significantly more frequent in patients than controls.

The library came from PCR. These reads were obtained on an Illumina HiSeq 2500. To reduce PCR and sequencing biases, unique molecular identifiers were incorporated into the TCR beta cDNA libraries. TCRdb reprocessed the public reads (quality trimming at Q25 with fastp, clone calling with MiXCR) and kept in-frame beta chains. A single entry per CDR3 protein holds the most common genes and DNA from its merged rows. This sample gives 350,000 to 450,000 distinct CDR3 sequences in total; around 33% of them show up just once. Around 15% of the sample goes to the ten largest clones. These receptors are not linked to any known antigen. Specimen: blood. These TCRs come from a girl between 5 and 17 years old with multiple sclerosis.

This chain uses TRBV11-2 with TRBJ2-3; D uncertain. Germline V lookup: CDR1 SGHAT, CDR2 FQNNGV. The CDR3 runs to 14 residues. V lost 2 bases, J lost 1 base, and 7 bases lay in between. The CDR3 region has the DNA TGTGCCAGCAGCTTAACTGACCGCACAGATACGCAGTATTTT. This gives the protein CASSLTDRTDTQYF.

This chain connects TRBV12-3 or TRBV12-4 to TRBJ2-3; the D gene is possibly TRBD1 (6 bases). This CDR3 is built from 13 residues. The V end was cut by 5 bases, the J end by 4 bases, with 10 bases between. The CDR3 loop reads CASSPRQADTQYF. In DNA form, the CDR3 reads TGTGCCAGCAGTCCCCGACAGGCAGATACGCAGTATTTT.

Only a few counts were recorded for this clonotype. J is TRBJ2-7 and V is TRBV20-1; 9 positions agree with TRBD2. J gave up 3 bases and V 0 bases, and 3 bases lay outside the gene matches. Germline V gene lookup returns CDR1 DFQATT and CDR2 SNEGSKA (reference sequence). This CDR3 is 14 amino acids long. This chain's CDR3 is CSARDLTSGYEQYF. The CDR3 DNA reads as TGCAGTGCTAGAGACCTGACTAGCGGCTACGAGCAGTACTTC.

V usage is TRBV25-1 and J usage is TRBJ1-1; D is possibly TRBD1 (5 bases). Germline V CDR1 and CDR2: MGHDK, SYGVNS. V lost 8 bases to trimming and J lost 1 base, with 17 bases between them. The CDR3 sequence is 15 residues long. CDR3 protein: CASLPSRGKNTEAFF. The CDR3 DNA follows: TGTGCCAGCTTACCCTCCCGGGGGAAGAACACTGAAGCTTTCTTT.

This clonotype has more than one count but fewer than ten. This sequence joins TRBV3-1 and TRBJ2-1; 16 bases match TRBD2. Germline assignment: CDR1 LGHDT and CDR2 YNNKEL (reference sequence). CDR3 length equals 18 residues. Trimming took 4 bases from V and 4 from J; bases not matched to a gene: 7. The CDR3 here is CASSPPGLAGGPYNEQFF. The CDR3 nucleotides read TGTGCCAGCAGCCCCCCGGGACTAGCGGGGGGGCCTTACAATGAGCAGTTCTTC.

This clonotype has just a few counts. V and J are TRBV6-2 or TRBV6-3 and TRBJ2-2; the D gene could be TRBD1 or TRBD2 (6 bases each). The CDR3 length is 15 residues. From germline, CDR1 is MNHEY and CDR2 SVGEGT. Trimming shortened V by 10 bases and J by 0 bases, and 15 bases separated the two germline ends. As DNA, the CDR3 is TGTGCCACCCTACCCGGGGGCCCGAACACCGGGGAGCTGTTTTTT. Translation gives CATLPGGPNTGELFF.

This clonotype was counted only a few times. The genes are TRBV12-3 or TRBV12-4 and TRBJ2-6; D might be TRBD1 (6 bases). The CDR3 is 15 amino acids. Trimming took 5 bases from V and 0 from J, leaving 8 bases between them. CDR3 coding DNA: TGTGCCAGCAGTCGACAGGACTCTGGGGCCAACGTCCTGACTTTC. This codes for CASSRQDSGANVLTF.

Only a few counts were recorded for this clonotype. This chain joins TRBV29-1 and TRBJ2-1, with D possibly being TRBD1 or TRBD2 (6 bases each). CDR1 is SQVTM and CDR2 is ANQGSEA in the germline V gene. V was pared by 6 bases and J by 6 bases, with 18 bases between. The CDR3 loop spans 14 amino acids. This CDR3 reads CSVHGGFQANEQFF. The CDR3 coding sequence is TGCAGCGTCCACGGGGGCTTTCAGGCCAATGAGCAGTTCTTC.

This clonotype was counted only a few times. The J gene is TRBJ2-7, the V gene TRBV4-1; perhaps TRBD1 as D (7 bases). Germline V CDR1 and CDR2: MGHRA, YSYEKL. The CDR3 totals 15 residues. Trimming stripped 4 bases from V and 3 bases from J, with 16 bases between. CDR3: CASSRAGGLHYEQYF. The CDR3 bases are TGCGCCAGCAGCCGGGCAGGGGGGCTCCACTACGAGCAGTACTTC.

The rearrangement joins TRBV20-1 to TRBJ2-4, with 10 bases matching TRBD1. Germline-derived CDR1 and CDR2 are DFQATT and SNEGSKA (reference sequence). CDR3 length: 14 amino acids. V was clipped by 5 bases and J by 13 bases; unmatched bases: 14. The CDR3 is CSAEGDRGLGEQYF. CDR3 sequence (DNA): TGCAGTGCTGAGGGGGACAGGGGATTAGGAGAGCAGTACTTC.

This clonotype has more than one count but fewer than ten. The V call is TRBV20-1, the J call TRBJ2-1, with D possibly TRBD1 on 6 matching bases. V gave up 7 bases and J gave up 5 bases, with 18 bases separating them. Germline V gives CDR1 DFQATT, CDR2 SNEGSKA (reference sequence). The CDR3 loop spans 14 amino acids. The CDR3 loop reads CSGQDWGLNNEQFF. DNA of the CDR3: TGCAGTGGTCAAGACTGGGGGCTGAACAATGAGCAGTTCTTC.

The V gene is TRBV6-5, the J gene TRBJ2-1; 9 bases are shared with TRBD2. The end of the DNA fits TRBJ2-7 better, so the J call may be wrong. Germline V CDR1 and CDR2: MNHEY, SVGAGI. CDR3 length equals 19 residues. The CDR3 region is CASSYSGRAGGRSYNEQYF. The CDR3 nucleotides are TGTGCCAGCAGTTACTCAGGAAGGGCGGGGGGGCGGTCCTACAATGAGCAGTACTTC.

CDR3: CSAYTTAIPYEQYF. CDR3 DNA sequence: TGCAGTGCATATACTACAGCGATCCCCTACGAGCAGTACTTC. This sequence joins TRBV20-1 and TRBJ2-7, with D hard to call. Trimming cost V 6 bases and J 2 bases, with 17 bases left between them. Germline CDR1 is DFQATT and CDR2 is SNEGSKA (reference sequence). The CDR3 sequence is 14 residues long.

The V and J genes are TRBV5-6 and TRBJ2-5, with 9 bases that match TRBD2. The CDR3 length is 17 residues. CDR1 is SGHDT, CDR2 YYEEEE, per germline. The trim removed 0 bases at V and 0 bases at J, leaving 6 bases unmatched. CDR3 sequence (DNA): TGTGCCAGCAGCTTGGATCGTCTAGCGGGGTACCAAGAGACCCAGTACTTC. The encoded protein is CASSLDRLAGYQETQYF.

About this clonotype: Mismatch with germline at one junction end may stem from a read error. This CDR3 reads CASSQDSAGGPYNKQFF. The CDR3 nucleotides are TGCGCCAGCAGCCAAGACTCAGCGGGGGGGCCCTACAATAAGCAGTTCTTC. The chain carries TRBV4-3 and TRBJ2-1; 10 bases agree with TRBD2. The germline gives CDR1 LGHNA, CDR2 YSLEER. The length of the CDR3 is 17 residues.

V is TRBV3-1 and J is TRBJ2-2; maybe TRBD2 (5 bases). Germline V lookup: CDR1 LGHDT, CDR2 YNNKEL (reference sequence). V gave up 8 bases and J gave up 1 base, with 17 bases separating them. The CDR3 spans 16 residues. The CDR3: CASRQVGEMNTGELFF. DNA for the CDR3: TGTGCCAGCCGACAAGTGGGAGAGATGAACACCGGGGAGCTGTTTTTT.

The chain employs TRBV7-2 and TRBJ2-4, with D maybe TRBD1 (5 bases). Germline V gene sequence: CDR1 SGHTA, CDR2 FQGNSA. Trimming took 1 base from V and 7 from J, leaving 17 bases between them. The CDR3 is 16 residues long. The DNA for the CDR3 is TGTGCCAGCAGCTTAGTCTTCAATAGGGGTTACAACATTCAGTACTTC. Its protein is CASSLVFNRGYNIQYF.

V is TRBV20-1 and J is TRBJ1-1; D remains ambiguous. CDR1 and CDR2 (germline): DFQATT, SNEGSKA (reference sequence). This CDR3 is 13 amino acids long. Trimming took 4 bases from V and 0 from J, leaving 9 bases between them. CDR3 nucleotide sequence: TGCAGTGCTATTAAGACCATGAACACTGAAGCTTTCTTT. This sequence encodes CSAIKTMNTEAFF.

This sequence joins TRBV27 and TRBJ2-3; the D gene could be TRBD1 or TRBD2 (5 bases each). Germline CDR1 reads MNHEY; CDR2 reads SMNVEV (reference sequence). CDR3 length: 16 amino acids. V was cut by 4 bases and J by 4 bases, with 18 bases left in between. The CDR3 bases are TGTGCCAGCAGTTGGCTGACTAACCGAGGGGCAGATACGCAGTATTTT. Protein: CASSWLTNRGADTQYF.

This clonotype was detected only a few times. The rearrangement joins TRBV12-3 or TRBV12-4 to TRBJ1-1, with D perhaps matching TRBD1 (5 bases). The V gene lost 7 bases and the J gene lost 0 bases, with 9 bases spanning the gap. The CDR3 has 13 amino acids. The CDR3 loop is CASTSGLNTEAFF. The CDR3, as DNA: TGTGCCAGCACCTCAGGGTTGAACACTGAAGCTTTCTTT.

V and J are TRBV9 and TRBJ2-7; the match to TRBD1 covers 9 bases. The germline gives CDR1 SGDLS, CDR2 YYNGEE. The CDR3 loop spans 13 amino acids. Losses at the gene ends were 5 bases for V and 5 bases for J; bases not matched to a gene: 5. CDR3 bases: TGTGCCAGCAGTAACAGGGGGCGCGACGAGCAGTACTTC. It codes for CASSNRGRDEQYF.

The CDR3 loop is CASSQFPVPLRESENIQYF. The DNA for the CDR3 is TGCGCCAGCAGCCAATTTCCGGTCCCACTGAGGGAGTCCGAAAACATTCAGTACTTC. J is TRBJ2-4 and V is TRBV4-1; maybe TRBD2 (5 bases). CDR1 MGHRA and CDR2 YSYEKL come from the germline V gene. The CDR3 loop spans 19 amino acids. V lost 2 bases to trimming and J lost 5 bases, with 25 bases between them.

J is TRBJ2-2 and V is TRBV9, with TRBD1 matching over 10 bases. CDR1 SGDLS and CDR2 YYNGEE come from the germline V gene. The CDR3 runs 17 residues. V lost 4 bases and J lost 0; bases outside the gene matches: 6. The CDR3 nucleotides are TGTGCCAGCAGCTTCCCGACAGGGGGCGCGAACACCGGGGAGCTGTTTTTT. It encodes CASSFPTGGANTGELFF.

A few counts support this clonotype. The rearrangement joins TRBV24-1 to TRBJ2-1; weak D call: TRBD1 (6 bases). Germline CDR1 KGHDR, CDR2 SFDVKD. V lost 7 bases and J 0 bases, leaving 9 bases between the germline ends. The CDR3 has 14 amino acids. Here the CDR3 reads CATSTGSSYNEQFF. CDR3 nucleotide sequence: TGTGCCACCAGCACAGGGAGCTCCTACAATGAGCAGTTCTTC.

The J gene is TRBJ1-2, the V gene TRBV2, with TRBD1 identical over 12 bases. The germline CDR1 and CDR2 sequences are SNHLY and FYNNEI. The ends lost 10 bases at V and 0 bases at J; junction bases unmatched: 6. CDR3 length equals 15 residues. The CDR3 is CATGTGGPANYGYTF. DNA of the CDR3: TGTGCCACGGGGACAGGGGGCCCCGCTAACTATGGCTACACCTTC.

This chain uses TRBV4-3 with TRBJ2-7; maybe TRBD2 (6 bases). Germline V lookup: CDR1 LGHNA, CDR2 YSLEER. The germline V and J ends were trimmed by 4 bases and 5 bases, with 24 bases remaining between them. The CDR3 contains 17 residues. The CDR3 DNA reads TGCGCCAGCAGCCGTCATCCAAGGGGCGGGGAGAGAAACGAGCAGTACTTC. As protein: CASSRHPRGGERNEQYF.

This clonotype was recorded a few times. The gene calls are TRBV29-1 and TRBJ2-1; D is ambiguous. CDR1 is SQVTM, CDR2 ANQGSEA, per germline. CDR3 length: 14 residues. The V end was cut by 3 bases, the J end by 0 bases, with 9 bases between. The CDR3 protein is CSVERSSSYNEQFF. The DNA of the CDR3 is TGCAGCGTTGAGCGGTCGAGCTCCTACAATGAGCAGTTCTTC.